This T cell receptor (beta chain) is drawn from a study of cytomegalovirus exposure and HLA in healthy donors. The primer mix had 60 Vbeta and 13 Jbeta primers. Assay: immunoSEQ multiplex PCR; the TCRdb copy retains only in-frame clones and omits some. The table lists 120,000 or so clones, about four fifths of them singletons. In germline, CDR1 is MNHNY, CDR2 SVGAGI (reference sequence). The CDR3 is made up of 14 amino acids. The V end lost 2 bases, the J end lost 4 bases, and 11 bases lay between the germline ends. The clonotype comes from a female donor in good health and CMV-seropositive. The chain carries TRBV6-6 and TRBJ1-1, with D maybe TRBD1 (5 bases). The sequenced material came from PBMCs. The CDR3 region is CASSYIQGGTEAFF. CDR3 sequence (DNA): TGTGCCAGCAGTTACATCCAGGGAGGCACTGAAGCTTTCTTT.